The following is a T cell receptor (beta chain) sequence with its context. Its specificity is not known. This specimen belongs to a study of tumor-infiltrating lymphocytes in localized non-small cell lung cancer. Study at large: Several tumor histologies, both smoking statuses, and some post-neoadjuvant chemotherapy samples were included.

Study-level findings and limits: Tumor T-cell fraction from TCR sequencing was not associated with recurrence-free survival (p = 0.61). Tumors had more T cell infiltration than uninvolved lung, per TCRbeta sequencing and CD3 counts.

The V gene lost 5 bases and the J gene lost 5 bases, with 9 bases spanning the gap. Germline V gene data show CDR1 as SEHNR and CDR2 as FQNEAQ (reference sequence). The CDR3 totals 12 residues. Libraries were prepared by immunoSEQ multiplex PCR; TCRdb keeps only in-frame clonotypes and omits some of them. This sample has around 25,000 clones, with 73% found just once. The chain is built from TRBV7-9 and TRBJ1-1, with TRBD1 as a possible D gene (6 bases). The clonotype comes from a human donor with non-small cell lung cancer. What was sequenced was lung tumor tissue. The CDR3 DNA reads as TGTGCCAGCAGCCAGGGGCGGACTGAAGCTTTCTTT. Translated: CASSQGRTEAFF.